This T cell receptor (beta chain) is drawn from a study of regulatory T cells in long-lasting Graves disease. Regarding the study as a whole: Persistent disease favored TRBV28, TRBJ1-2 and TRBJ2-5.

Through Arm-PCR of CDR3 regions and iRepertoire HTBI primers, TCR beta libraries were built. Using its own MiXCR run on the multiplex PCR reads, TCRdb lists one record per CDR3 protein. The sample holds hundreds of thousands of distinct CDR3 sequences; less than 25% are singletons and the top ten take about 7.8%. Germline V CDR1 and CDR2: SQVTM, ANQGSEA. V lost 6 bases to trimming and J lost 0 bases; unmatched junction nucleotides: 4. CDR3 length: 13 amino acids. Time point of the sample: persistent/refractory GD, antithyroid drugs over 5 years with positive TRAb. From RNA extracted from PBMCs, the TCR library was made. At least ten counts were recorded for this clonotype. Its antigen is still unknown.

This specimen consisted of peripheral blood mononuclear cells (PBMCs), obtained when the disease was refractory, from a patient treated with antithyroid drugs. This chain links TRBV29-1 with TRBJ1-1; 7 bases align to TRBD1. The source is a female donor with Graves disease. The CDR3 here is CSVGGGMNTEAFF. The CDR3 DNA reads as TGCAGCGTCGGAGGGGGCATGAACACTGAAGCTTTCTTT.